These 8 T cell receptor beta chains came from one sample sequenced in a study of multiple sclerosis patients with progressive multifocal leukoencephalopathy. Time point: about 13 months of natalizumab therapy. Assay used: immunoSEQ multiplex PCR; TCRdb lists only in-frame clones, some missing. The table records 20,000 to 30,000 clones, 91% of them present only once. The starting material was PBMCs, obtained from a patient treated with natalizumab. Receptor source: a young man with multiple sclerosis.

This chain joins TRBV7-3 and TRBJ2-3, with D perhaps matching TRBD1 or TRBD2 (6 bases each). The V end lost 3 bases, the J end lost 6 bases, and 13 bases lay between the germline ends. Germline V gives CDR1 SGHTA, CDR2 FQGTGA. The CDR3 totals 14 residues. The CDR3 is CASSLGGAYDTQYF. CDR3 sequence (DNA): TGTGCCAGCAGCTTGGGGGGCGCATATGATACGCAGTATTTT.

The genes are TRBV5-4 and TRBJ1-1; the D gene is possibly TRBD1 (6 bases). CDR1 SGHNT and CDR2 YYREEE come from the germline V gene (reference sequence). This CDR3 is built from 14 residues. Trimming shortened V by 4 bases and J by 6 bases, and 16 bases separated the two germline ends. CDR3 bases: TGTGCCAGCAGCCCTGGGGGGCTGCGAGCTGAAGCTTTCTTT. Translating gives CASSPGGLRAEAFF.

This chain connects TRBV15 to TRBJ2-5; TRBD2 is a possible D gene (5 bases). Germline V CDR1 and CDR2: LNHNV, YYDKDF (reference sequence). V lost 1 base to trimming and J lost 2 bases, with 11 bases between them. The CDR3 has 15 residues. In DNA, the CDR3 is TGTGCCACCAGCAGAGGAGGGTCAGTTCAAGAGACCCAGTACTTC. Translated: CATSRGGSVQETQYF. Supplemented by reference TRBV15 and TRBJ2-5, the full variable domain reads DAMVIQNPRYQVTQFGKPVTLSCSQTLNHNVMYWYQQKSSQAPKLLFHYYDKDFNNEADTPDNFQSRRPNTSFCFLDIRSPGLGDTAMYLCATSRGGSVQETQYFGPGTRLLVL.

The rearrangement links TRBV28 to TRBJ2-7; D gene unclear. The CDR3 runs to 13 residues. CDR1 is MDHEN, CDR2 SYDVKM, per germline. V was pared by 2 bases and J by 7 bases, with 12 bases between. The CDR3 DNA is TGTGCCAGCAGTTTAGGCCTCCCTGGGGAGCAGTACGTC. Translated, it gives CASSLGLPGEQYV.

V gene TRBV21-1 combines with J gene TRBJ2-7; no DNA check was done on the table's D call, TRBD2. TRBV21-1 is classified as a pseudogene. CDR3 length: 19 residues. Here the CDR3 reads CASSKARGTSGDLTWEQYV. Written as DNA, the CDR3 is TGTGCCAGCAGCAAAGCGAGGGGGACTAGCGGAGATCTTACTTGGGAGCAGTACGTC.

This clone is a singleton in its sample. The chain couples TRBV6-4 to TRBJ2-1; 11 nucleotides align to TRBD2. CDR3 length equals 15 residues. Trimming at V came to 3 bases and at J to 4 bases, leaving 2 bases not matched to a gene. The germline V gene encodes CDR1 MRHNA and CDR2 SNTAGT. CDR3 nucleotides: TGTGCCAGCAGTGAGACTAGCGGGGATTACAATGAGCAGTTCTTC. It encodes CASSETSGDYNEQFF.

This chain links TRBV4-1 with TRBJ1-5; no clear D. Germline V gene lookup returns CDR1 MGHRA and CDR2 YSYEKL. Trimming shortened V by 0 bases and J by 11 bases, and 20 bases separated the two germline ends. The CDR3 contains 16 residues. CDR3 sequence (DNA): TGCGCCAGCAGCCAAGAAGGAGAAGGGCCGAAGATGGCCCAGCATTTT. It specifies CASSQEGEGPKMAQHF.

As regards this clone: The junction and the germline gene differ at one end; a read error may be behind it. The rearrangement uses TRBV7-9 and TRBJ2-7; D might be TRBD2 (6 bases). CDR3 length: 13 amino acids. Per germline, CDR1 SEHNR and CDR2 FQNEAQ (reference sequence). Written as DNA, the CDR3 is TGTGCCAGCAGCTTGGAGGGGTCCTACGGGCAGTACTTC. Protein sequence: CASSLEGSYGQYF.